This TCR beta chain was observed in a study of T cell responses to AZD1222 COVID-19 vaccine. There are a few counts of this clone. Other DNA sequences within the sample encode an identical CDR3. Here immunoSEQ multiplex PCR was the method, and the copy in TCRdb shows in-frame clones only, minus some. The data hold over 200,000 clones, with roughly 94% observed a single time. Material: peripheral blood, obtained 28 days after the second dose of the MenACWY control vaccine. This clonotype was sampled from an adult who received the MenACWY meningococcal vaccine as a control.

The DNA of the CDR3 is TGTGCCAGCAGCCCCACAGGGAACTATGGCTACACCTTC. Translating it yields CASSPTGNYGYTF. The chain combines TRBV28 with TRBJ1-2; tentative D call: TRBD1 (6 bases). V was pared by 6 bases and J by 2 bases, with 10 bases between. The CDR3 has 13 residues. Germline assignment: CDR1 MDHEN and CDR2 SYDVKM.